Listed below are T cell receptor beta chains from one sample, sequenced in a study of cytomegalovirus exposure and HLA in healthy donors. This table comes from immunoSEQ multiplex PCR, and its TCRdb copy is limited to in-frame clones, with some not included. The sample has hundreds of thousands of clones; approximately 90% are singletons. The source material was PBMCs. The receptors originated from a woman under 30 in good health and CMV-seronegative. CDR3s include the opening cysteine and the closing phenylalanine or tryptophan. The order of the fields is J gene, clone size, V gene, D gene, CDR3 DNA, CDR3 protein. A D gene is named only where the DNA matches it firmly. Clone size appears in some rows only: once, few, many, or a class for an expanded clone.

>TRBJ1-1|once|TRBV5-1|.
TGCGCCAGCAGCTTGGAAGCGCCAAGCGGAGCTTTCTTT
CASSLEAPSGAFF
>TRBJ1-4|few|TRBV5-1|.
TGCGCCAGCAGCTTAGGAGGGGGGGGGAATGAAAAACTGTTTTTT
CASSLGGGGNEKLFF
>TRBJ1-2|.|TRBV4-2|TRBD1
TGTGCCAGCAGCCAAGACGAGACAGGGGGCGGCTATGGCTACACCTTC
CASSQDETGGGYGYTF
>TRBJ1-1|.|TRBV18|.
TGTGCCAGCTCACCGGCTCGGGGGTTTAACACTGAAGCTTTCTTT
CASSPARGFNTEAFF
>TRBJ2-5|.|TRBV2|TRBD2
TGTGCCAGCAGAGGGGCCTTCGGGACTACACAAGAGACCCAGTACTTC
CASRGAFGTTQETQYF
>TRBJ1-4|.|TRBV11-1|TRBD1
TGTGCCAGCAGCCAGGACAGGGGAGGTGAAAAACTGTTTTTT
CASSQDRGGEKLFF
>TRBJ1-6|.|TRBV6-5|.
TGTGCCAGCAGTTCAACCGGTCTGAGTTTTAATTCCCCCCTCCACTTT
CASSSTGLSFNSPLHF
>TRBJ1-2|.|TRBV19|.
TGTGCCAGTAGTAAGGCCGCAGGGTATAACTATGGCTACACCTTC
CASSKAAGYNYGYTF
>TRBJ2-2|few|TRBV10-3|TRBD1
TGTGCCGGCAAATCGACAGGGGGCGCGAACACCGGGGAGCTGTTTTTT
CAGKSTGGANTGELFF
>TRBJ2-4|.|TRBV2|TRBD2
TGTGCCAGCAGTGCCGAGGCGGGGGGTATAAACATTCAGTACTTC
CASSAEAGGINIQYF
>TRBJ2-5|.|TRBV2|TRBD1
TGTGCCAGCAGTGGGACAGGTTACACGAAAGAGACCCAGTACTTC
CASSGTGYTKETQYF
>TRBJ2-3|once|TRBV9|TRBD2
TGTGCCAGCTCACGTACTGTAGCGGGGGGATCAGATACGCAGTATTTT
CASSRTVAGGSDTQYF
>TRBJ2-2|.|TRBV30|TRBD2
TGTGCCTGGAGTGATATTCTCTCGGCGCGGGGGGGCCGTACCGGGGAGCTGTTTTTT
CAWSDILSARGGRTGELFF
>TRBJ2-1|.|TRBV5-5|.
TGTGCCAGCAGCCCCGTGGGGGGGCCCACCTACAATGAGCAGTTCTTC
CASSPVGGPTYNEQFF
>TRBJ2-1|.|TRBV10-3|.
TGTGCCATCAGTGAGTCGCCGGCTCTAAGGAGCGAGTCCTACAATGAGCAGTTCTTC
CAISESPALRSESYNEQFF
>TRBJ2-7|.|TRBV10-3|TRBD2
TGTGCCATCAGTGAAAGAGGAAGCGGGAACCTCTACGAGCAGTACTTC
CAISERGSGNLYEQYF
>TRBJ1-3|.|TRBV2|.
TGTGCCAGCAGTGAAACGTTGGGACTGCGGTCTGGAAACACCATATATTTT
CASSETLGLRSGNTIYF
>TRBJ2-7|.|TRBV11-3|TRBD2
TGTGCCAGCAGCTTTAGCGGGGCCCCCTCCTACGAGCAGTACTTC
CASSFSGAPSYEQYF
>TRBJ1-2|.|TRBV5-6|.
TGTGCCAGCAGTCTACAGGGCGTACACTATGGCTACACCTTC
CASSLQGVHYGYTF
>TRBJ1-5|.|TRBV15|TRBD1
TGTGCCACCAGCAGAGGGGACAGGGGGCGGCCCCAGCATTTT
CATSRGDRGRPQHF
>TRBJ1-5|.|TRBV19|.
TGTGCCAGTAGTATAGGACCAGGGCCCCAGCATTTT
CASSIGPGPQHF
>TRBJ1-1|once|TRBV14|TRBD1
TGTGCCAGCAGCCCACGGGACAGGGCCTTGGGGAACACTGAAGCTTTCTTT
CASSPRDRALGNTEAFF
>TRBJ1-1|.|TRBV28|.
TGTGCCAGCAGTTCCCCAGGGAACACTGAAGCTTTCTTT
CASSSPGNTEAFF
>TRBJ2-1|.|TRBV7-3|.
TGTGCCAGCAGCTCTCGAGACAGGTTGTTCTTC
CASSSRDRLFF
>TRBJ2-1|.|TRBV19|TRBD2
TGTGCCACCGGGACTAGGAACGGTGAGCAGTTCTTC
CATGTRNGEQFF
>TRBJ2-1|.|TRBV7-2|TRBD1
TGTGCCAGCAGCTTAGGAGGGACAGGGTACAATGAGCAGTTCTTC
CASSLGGTGYNEQFF
>TRBJ2-2|.|TRBV5-1|.
TGCGCCAGCAGCTTGGTGGCAGGCCACGCGAACACCGGGGAGCTGTTTTTT
CASSLVAGHANTGELFF
>TRBJ2-3|.|TRBV6-6|TRBD1
TGTGCCAGCAGTTACCGGGACAGTAGCACAGATACGCAGTATTTT
CASSYRDSSTDTQYF
>TRBJ1-4|.|TRBV5-1|TRBD1
TGCGCCAGCAGCTCTGGACAGGGGGGGGAAAAACTGTTTTTT
CASSSGQGGEKLFF
>TRBJ1-6|.|TRBV21-1|.
TGTGCCAGCAGCAAAGCGAGGGAGTTAGGGGGAAAGGTGAAATTTTGTTCACCCCTCCACTTT
CASSKARELGGKVKFCSPLHF
>TRBJ2-3|.|TRBV7-7|.
TGTGCCAGCAGCTTACGGGGAGGCGTCACAGATACGCAGTATTTT
CASSLRGGVTDTQYF
>TRBJ1-5|.|TRBV6-6|.
TGTGCCAGCAGTTACGACAGAACATATAGCAATCAGCCCCAGCATTTT
CASSYDRTYSNQPQHF
>TRBJ1-1|.|TRBV10-1|TRBD1
TGCGCCAGCAGAGCGGACAGGTTGAACACTGAAGCTTTCTTT
CASRADRLNTEAFF
>TRBJ2-1|few|TRBV4-1|.
TGCGCCAGCAGCCAAGGTTCTCCTAATGAGCAGTTCTTC
CASSQGSPNEQFF
>TRBJ2-5|.|TRBV30|.
TGTGCCTGGAGTCCGGGAGAGACCCAGTACTTC
CAWSPGETQYF
>TRBJ2-1|.|TRBV13|TRBD2
TGTGCCAGCAGCTTAGGCCTTAGCGGGGGTTCTCCCAGCTCCTACAATGAGCAGTTCTTC
CASSLGLSGGSPSSYNEQFF
>TRBJ2-3|.|TRBV29-1|TRBD1
TGCAGCTTCGGGGGGACAGGGGGCGAAGATACGCAGTATTTT
CSFGGTGGEDTQYF
>TRBJ1-4|few|TRBV19|TRBD1
TGTGCCAGTAGTAAGTTGACGGGGACAGCCAGTCGGAAACTGTTTTTT
CASSKLTGTASRKLFF
>TRBJ1-2|once|TRBV10-3|.
TGTGCCATCAGTAATATTTGGGAGAACTATGGCTACACCTTC
CAISNIWENYGYTF
>TRBJ2-2|.|TRBV5-6|.
TGTGCCAGCAGCTTGGCGTTAGTTAACACCGGGGAGCTGTTTTTT
CASSLALVNTGELFF
>TRBJ2-5|.|TRBV9|TRBD2
TGTGCCAGCAGCCGCGGACTAGGGGATGAGGAGACCCAGTACTTC
CASSRGLGDEETQYF
>TRBJ1-1|.|TRBV6-5|.
TGTGCCAGCAAGGGACAAAAGAACACTGAAGCTTTCTTT
CASKGQKNTEAFF
>TRBJ1-4|.|TRBV15|.
TGTGCCACCAGCAGAGGGTGGGGTGGGGACATTAATGAAAAACTGTTTTTT
CATSRGWGGDINEKLFF
>TRBJ2-3|once|TRBV10-2|TRBD2
TGCGCCAGCAGGGGTGGACTAGCGGGGGGACTCTTGAGCACAGATACGCAGTATTTT
CASRGGLAGGLLSTDTQYF
>TRBJ2-1|once|TRBV27|.
TGTGCCAGCTCTCCTCGCGACTGGAACCACAATGAGCAGTTCTTC
CASSPRDWNHNEQFF